Below, one T cell receptor (beta chain) is given with its context. This clone's antigen is unknown. No base qualities exist here, and no much larger clone lies one base off it. The sample comes from a study of identical twins (dated by TCRdb to the mid-2010s). For the study in its entirety: To test whether fetal clonotypes persist, this study deep-sequenced TCR alpha and beta repertoires from monozygotic twins, from unrelated adults of various ages, and from cord blood. To rule out contamination, replicate twin experiments were performed at different times with different library preparation protocols.

Points the paper makes about the study in general: Invariant T cells such as MAIT and iNKT could partly confound zero-insertion analyses, although diverse VJ usage argued against such confounding for most clonotypes. Recombination models systematically underestimated out-of-frame TCR alpha sharing in monozygotic twins but agreed with sharing between unrelated individuals. Abundant cord blood beta clonotypes carried fewer insertions; young adult naive repertoires showed a weaker similar trend, while memory repertoires showed none. Compared with coincidental sharing between unrelated individuals, out-of-frame TCR alpha sequences shared between twins showed an excess of sequences with low generation probability. In beta out-of-frame sequences, excess twin sharing was weaker, because having fewer shared sequences lowered the signal-to-noise ratio. Because the same donors could not be followed over many years, the conclusions depended on cross-sectional statistical analysis.

Trimming takes 4 bases off V and 3 bases off J; junction bases not matched to a gene: 5. Measured from the cysteine to the phenylalanine, the CDR3 is 13 residues long. The sequence is cut down to CDR3 DNA, 39 bases in frame from base 1. CDR1 and CDR2 (SQVTM, ANQGSEA) derive from the germline V gene. Receptors were amplified or captured by 5' RACE. This sample was sequenced with an Illumina HiSeq 2000. A universal primer binding site was added through template switching, and the final cDNA carried a unique molecular identifier so that TCR cDNA molecules could be counted accurately. Specific primers in the conserved constant-segment region were used to synthesize first-strand cDNA for the TCR alpha and beta chains. To control for contamination, each cDNA library was double barcoded with a SMART-Mk sample barcode plus Illumina barcodes. TruSeq adapter sequences and Illumina sample barcodes were added in two successive PCR steps. TCR alpha and beta cDNA libraries were sequenced on the Illumina HiSeq platform with custom primers. The authors' pipeline ran thus. MiGEC processed the raw reads to extract unique molecular identifiers, while MiXCR was used to determine the CDR3 positions. For each individual, recombination models were inferred using an EM algorithm with the repgenHMM and IGoR tools. The analysis of shared clonotypes was done with the tcR package in R, with sharing normalized by the product of cloneset sizes. To study raw recombination without the effects of thymic and clonal selection, out-of-frame nonproductive sequences were analyzed. TCRdb redid the processing of the public reads, applying fastp at Q25 and MiXCR, and retained in-frame beta chains. All rows with the same CDR3 protein become a single entry with the most common DNA and genes. The V and J calls here are based on TCRdb, not the publication. The sample records 600,000 to 850,000 distinct CDR3 sequences, 18% of which are singletons. About an eighth of the sample belongs to the ten largest clones.

All donors were healthy Caucasians. Three pairs of female monozygotic twins, all aged roughly 18 to 30 years, made up the twin cohort. Peripheral blood mononuclear cells were the source from which RNA for the TCR libraries was isolated. Another study also made use of these data, one on T cells expressing NK-cell markers. As that second study puts it: TCR beta-chain repertoires were profiled in sorted CD3+CD56+NKG2C+, CD3+CD56+NKG2C- and CD3+CD56-NKG2C+ T-cell subsets from fewer than 10 donors. Among the eight sequenced donors, seven were HCMV-seropositive and one was HCMV-seronegative. To restrict sorting to alphabetaTCR-expressing T cells, an anti-gammadeltaTCR antibody was added in several experiments. For about 6 donors, the dominant CD3+CD56+NKG2C+ clonotypes were among the top 10 CD8+ clonotypes and accounted for roughly 1.0-7.5% of CD8+ T cells. Those dominant clonotypes were again the most abundant among CD3+CD56-NKG2C+ cells in several donors, at about 25-65%. Whether the expanded NKG2C-expressing T cell clones were specific for HCMV antigens was left unclear. The eight sequenced donors were randomly selected healthy volunteers, three men and five women. To determine HCMV serostatus, a commercial ELISA kit was used to detect HCMV-specific IgG in serum. For 5 or 6 donors, unsorted PBMC were also used to sequence bulk peripheral blood T-cell repertoires. MIGEC was used to demultiplex reads and group the reads by UMI, and MiTCR was used to assemble and quantify clonotypes. To remove erroneous sequences, TCR cDNA sequences were retained only when supported by two or more reads. The tcR package was used for downstream repertoire analysis, and clonotypes were matched across fractions by CDR3 nucleotide sequence plus V segment. Antigen specificity was annotated against VDJdb with VDJmatch, allowing one amino acid substitution in CDR3.

The sequence joins TRBV29-1 to TRBJ2-5; 7 of the junction bases match TRBD2. The material sequenced was PBMCs. The receptor was derived from a woman aged 18-29 years in good health. CDR3 reads: CSVVSSGEETQYF. The DNA reads TGCAGCGTTGTATCCAGCGGGGAAGAGACCCAGTACTTC.